The entry below describes one T cell receptor beta chain. This specimen belongs to a study of blood T cell repertoires in COVID-19. Study at large: Both acute and convalescent COVID-19 samples were obtained from the United States, Italy and Spain. T cells, B-cell-depleted T cells, or PBMCs provided the cDNA or gDNA that served as material.

Source study methods: Amplifying reference gene primers gave estimates of nucleated cell counts. Some clones are missing from TCRdb's copy, which holds only in-frame ones; the method was immunoSEQ multiplex PCR. V, J and clone size are taken as reported in that table, and D and trimming were inferred from the DNA itself. The sample has 200,000 to 300,000 clones, approximately 80% seen once. After removal of 1 base from V and 8 bases from J, the junction contained 8 bases not matched to a gene. The CDR3 totals 15 residues. From germline, CDR1 is SGHTA and CDR2 FQGTGA. This rearrangement joins TRBV7-3 to TRBJ2-5, with 9 bases fitting TRBD2. This clonotype was sampled from a woman aged 80 or older with acute or convalescent COVID-19. The material sequenced was peripheral blood. The CDR3 spells CASSLMGGGEYTQYF. In DNA form, the CDR3 reads TGTGCCAGCAGCTTAATGGGCGGGGGGGAGTATACCCAGTACTTC.